These T cell receptor beta chains were read from a single sample in a study of control samples from healthy donors and cancer patients. Sequencing used immunoSEQ multiplex PCR; TCRdb keeps in-frame clones, though not all of them. Among about 150,000 clones, around 95% were seen once, and the ten largest hold about 8.5%. Sequencing used blood. The receptors were gathered from a woman between 35 and 50 years old in good health. Both conserved end residues are part of each CDR3. Fields, in order: V gene, clone size, J gene, CDR3 protein. Size values are once, few and many counts, or a class for expanded clones, and some rows have none.

TRBV19	-	TRBJ1-2	CASSMISGYTF
TRBV19	-	TRBJ1-1	CASSMGQGRTEAFF
TRBV7-2	-	TRBJ1-3	CASSPYRVGNTIYF
TRBV6-2/TRBV6-3	once	TRBJ1-1	CASSTGQGATEAFF
TRBV9	once	TRBJ1-1	CASSVGGVGRMNTEAFF
TRBV3-1/TRBV3-2	-	TRBJ1-1	CASSSYRTGVIAEAFF
TRBV12-3/TRBV12-4	-	TRBJ1-4	CASSFQRGKLFF
TRBV5-1	-	TRBJ2-2	CASSRGQGGTGELFF
TRBV15	once	TRBJ1-5	CATSSSTGREPQHF
TRBV6-6	-	TRBJ1-5	CASKGGGSSNQPQHF
TRBV5-6	-	TRBJ1-3	CASSLAPGVGNTIYF
TRBV7-2	-	TRBJ2-1	CASSLGALNNEQFF
TRBV2	-	TRBJ2-5	CASIIGAGGTQYF
TRBV5-1	once	TRBJ1-3	CASSLGGGIFSGNTIYF
TRBV19	-	TRBJ1-3	CASTGLGWPGISGNTIYF
TRBV19	-	TRBJ1-2	CASSFPGTGEYGYTF
TRBV7-9	-	TRBJ1-2	CASSRKHGTGNYGYTF
TRBV6-5	-	TRBJ1-1	CASSYPGQSNTEAFF
TRBV5-4	-	TRBJ1-3	CASSLGSVGNTIYF
TRBV6-5	once	TRBJ1-3	CASSPGYRGNTIYF
TRBV5-1	-	TRBJ2-2	CASSLDTGGELFF
TRBV3-1/TRBV3-2	-	TRBJ2-4	CASTPVFTAYF
TRBV6-5	-	TRBJ2-4	CASRIRQGPGIQYF
TRBV2	-	TRBJ1-6	CASSETSGAQVESPLHF
TRBV10-3	-	TRBJ1-6	CAISDVGSSYNSPLHF
TRBV19	-	TRBJ2-7	CASSPEGYYEQYF
TRBV6-5	-	TRBJ1-3	CASSSDGSSGNTIYF
TRBV12-3/TRBV12-4	once	TRBJ1-1	CASSTTVNTEAFF
TRBV5-6	-	TRBJ1-1	CASSLGMAGRNTEAFF
TRBV19	-	TRBJ2-5	CASSPRRAFSGETQYF
TRBV4-3	-	TRBJ1-1	CASSQEGQGGPEAFF
TRBV4-2	-	TRBJ2-7	CASSQDTSEGQYF
TRBV4-3	-	TRBJ2-7	CASSQSGLKSDEQYF
TRBV18	-	TRBJ1-2	CASSPYTQGANYGYTF
TRBV4-1	-	TRBJ1-5	CASSTGADSNQPQHF
TRBV7-3	-	TRBJ2-3	CASSRSLMKGEDTQYF
TRBV29-1	-	TRBJ1-5	CSVRQGNDGEPQHF
TRBV7-6	-	TRBJ2-5	CASSLEWGGRAVETQYF
TRBV7-2	-	TRBJ2-6	CASSLAPLEMGANVLTF
TRBV11-2	-	TRBJ2-7	CASSLIAGASSYEQYF